The present TCR beta chain was sequenced within a study of beta chain features in type 1 diabetes (dated by TCRdb to the late 2010s). Describing the broader study: Patients and healthy donors did not differ in mean age, gender distribution, total cell number or subset yield. A total of roughly 100,000,000 sorted cells were examined across all samples, and the number of cells per subset was strongly correlated with RNA yield. In the study, TCRB repertoires of sorted circulating CD4+ T cell subsets from recently diagnosed type 1 diabetes patients were compared with those of matched healthy donors. Regulatory and stem cell-like memory subsets were isolated from only 8 patients and about eight healthy donors, whereas naive and central memory subsets came from all 28 donors. Broader findings and caveats from the paper: Because cDNA was sequenced instead of genomic DNA, activated cells with high expression could be over-represented, although the groups did not differ in activation or CD3 levels. The naive, central memory and regulatory TCRB repertoires appeared to resemble one another more closely among patients than among healthy donors. PCR might favor shorter templates, but patient and control samples were amplified and corrected together, so any skew would affect both groups equally. Type 1 diabetes patients showed a moderate but significant shortening of TCRB CDR3 length in all four CD4+ subsets. Because the HLA sub-analyses included only small numbers of individuals, any influence of HLA type on TCRB rearrangement was left unresolved. Fewer insertions and more nucleotide deletions at VDJ recombination sites were observed in patients with type 1 diabetes, implying thymic rearrangement abnormalities.

A single peripheral blood draw of around 120 mL on average was collected from each donor into heparinised tubes. Using a panel that included CD45RO, CCR7, CD25, CD127, CD95 and CD27, naive, central memory, regulatory and stem cell-like memory CD4+ T cells were sorted on a BD FACSAria II. A purity above 98% was achieved for all sorted populations. PBMCs were separated immediately by Lymphoprep density gradient centrifugation and were stained directly, without being cultured. Samples were stained and sorted in pairs, with one healthy donor and one patient per experiment, so that batch effects were minimized. The entire amount of isolated RNA was reverse transcribed using the High Capacity cDNA Reverse Transcription Kit, so the sequenced TCRB transcripts were expressed ones. Deep immunoSEQ sequencing was applied to naive, central memory and regulatory T cell samples, giving an average of about 3.4 million total reads per sample. Sorted cells were lysed in RLT buffer and RNA was extracted with DNase-treated RNeasy Micro or Mini kits, depending on cell number. To prevent cross-contamination, each cell subset was processed individually, whereas patient and healthy donor samples were processed jointly. The immunoSEQ multiplex PCR was used to amplify TCRB sequences from cDNA, yielding 87-bp fragments that span the CDR3 region. Sequencing of the amplicons was done on the Illumina HiSeq platform. The study's own analysis went as follows. PCR bias was computationally corrected using synthetic template baselines, reads within Hamming distance 2 were collapsed, and singletons that could not be merged were discarded. By aligning reads against IMGT, V, D and J genes, CDR3 length, and insertions or deletions at six rearrangement sites were assigned. Within each subset, clonotype counts were normalized to the number of sorted cells before true diversity and Gini coefficients were calculated with the tcR R package. The overlap coefficient, calculated on TCRB nucleotide sequences, was used to measure repertoire sharing. This immuneACCESS table, as held by TCRdb, lists in-frame sequences with V and J called but not all clones. Of the missing ones, under half trace to an unresolved V gene in checked studies; the others have no known cause. The DNA gave D and trimming, while V, J and clone size come from that table. This sample has some 150,000 clones in its table, and less than 15% of those were observed once. Jointly, the top ten make up under 1.5% of the sample.

Concerning this clone itself: Its antigen is still unknown. Per-base quality was not reported, and no clone a single base away is much larger than it.

This receptor was obtained from a man younger than 35 with type 1 diabetes. Sequencing input: central memory CD4+ T cells from blood.

The nucleotide sequence is TGCGCCAGCAGCCCACCTCGTGGGGGCGGGTACGAGCAGTACTTC. Translated, it gives CASSPPRGGGYEQYF. The rearrangement combines TRBV5-1 with TRBJ2-7, and the D gene may be TRBD1, 6 bases matching. The CDR1 and CDR2 encoded by the germline V gene are SGHRS and YFSETQ. V and J lose 4 bases and 4 bases, and a span of 18 bases separates them. From the cysteine up to the phenylalanine, the CDR3 has a length of 15 residues. Only the CDR3 region is kept as DNA, spanning 45 bases read in frame from base 1. When the CDR3 is completed using the reference TRBV5-1 and TRBJ2-7 genes on either side, the full variable domain is KAGVTQTPRYLIKTRGQQVTLSCSPISGHRSVSWYQQTPGQGLQFLFEYFSETQRNKGNFPGRFSGRQFSNSRSEMNVSTLELGDSALYLCASSPPRGGGYEQYFGPGTRLTVT.